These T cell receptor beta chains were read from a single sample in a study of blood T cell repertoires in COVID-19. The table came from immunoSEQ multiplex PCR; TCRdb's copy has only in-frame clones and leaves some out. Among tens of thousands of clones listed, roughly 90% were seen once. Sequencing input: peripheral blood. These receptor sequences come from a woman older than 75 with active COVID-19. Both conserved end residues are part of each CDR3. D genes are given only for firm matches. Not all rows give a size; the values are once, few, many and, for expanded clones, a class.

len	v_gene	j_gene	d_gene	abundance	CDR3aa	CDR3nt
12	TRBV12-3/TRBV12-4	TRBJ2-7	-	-	CASSLWGREQYF	TGTGCCAGCAGTTTGTGGGGGCGGGAGCAGTACTTC
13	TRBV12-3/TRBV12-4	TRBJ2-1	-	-	CASRQDSYNEQFF	TGTGCCAGCCGACAGGACTCCTACAATGAGCAGTTCTTC
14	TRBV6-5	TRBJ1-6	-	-	CASSRRQPDSPLHF	TGTGCCAGCAGTAGACGACAGCCAGATTCACCCCTCCACTTT
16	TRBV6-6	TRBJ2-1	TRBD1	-	CASSGLGTGSYNEQFF	TGTGCCAGCAGTGGTTTGGGGACAGGTTCCTACAATGAGCAGTTCTTC
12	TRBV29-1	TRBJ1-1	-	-	CSVEIENTEAFF	TGCAGCGTTGAAATAGAGAACACTGAAGCTTTCTTT
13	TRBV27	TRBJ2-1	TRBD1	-	CASSLTGVHEQFF	TGTGCCAGCAGTTTAACAGGGGTGCATGAGCAGTTCTTC
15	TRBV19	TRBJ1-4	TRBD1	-	CASSILGQGGEKLFF	TGTGCCAGTAGTATACTCGGACAGGGGGGCGAAAAACTGTTTTTT
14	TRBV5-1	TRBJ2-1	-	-	CASSLDPPSNEQFF	TGCGCCAGCAGCTTGGATCCCCCTAGCAATGAGCAGTTCTTC
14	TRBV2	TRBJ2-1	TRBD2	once	CASRSSGAYNEQFF	TGTGCCAGCAGGAGTAGCGGGGCCTACAATGAGCAGTTCTTC
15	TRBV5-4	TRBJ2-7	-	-	CASKLLGQSGYEQYF	TGTGCCAGCAAACTTTTGGGGCAATCAGGGTACGAGCAGTACTTC
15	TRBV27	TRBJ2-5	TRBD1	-	CASSLSRGRLETQYF	TGTGCCAGCAGTTTATCCAGGGGGCGGCTTGAGACCCAGTACTTC